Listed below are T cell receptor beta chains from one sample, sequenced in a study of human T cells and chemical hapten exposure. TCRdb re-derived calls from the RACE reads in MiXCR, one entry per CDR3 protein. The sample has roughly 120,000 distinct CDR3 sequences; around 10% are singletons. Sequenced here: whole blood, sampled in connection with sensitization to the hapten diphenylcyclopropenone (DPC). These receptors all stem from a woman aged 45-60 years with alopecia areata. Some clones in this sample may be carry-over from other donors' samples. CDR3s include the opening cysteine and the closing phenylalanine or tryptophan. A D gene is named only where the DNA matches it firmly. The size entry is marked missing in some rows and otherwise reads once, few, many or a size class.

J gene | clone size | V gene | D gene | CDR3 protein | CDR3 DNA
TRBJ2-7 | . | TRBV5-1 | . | CASSSTTIFRSSYEQYF | TGCGCCAGCAGCTCCACCACTATATTCCGGAGCTCCTACGAGCAGTACTTC
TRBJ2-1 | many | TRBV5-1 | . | CASREPGLATYNEQFF | TGCGCCAGCAGGGAGCCGGGGCTGGCCACTTACAATGAGCAGTTCTTC
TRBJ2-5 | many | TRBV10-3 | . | CAIKEGSRGGETQYF | TGTGCCATCAAAGAAGGGAGTCGGGGTGGCGAGACCCAGTACTTC
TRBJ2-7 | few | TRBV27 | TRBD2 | CASSLFPTSGGFYEQYF | TGTGCCAGCAGTTTATTCCCGACTAGCGGGGGCTTCTACGAGCAGTACTTC
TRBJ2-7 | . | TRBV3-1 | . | CASSHLYTGDKSSYEQYF | TGTGCCAGCAGCCACCTATATACGGGGGACAAAAGCTCCTACGAGCAGTACTTC
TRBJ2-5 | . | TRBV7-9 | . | CASSRLEKLAETQYF | TGTGCCAGCAGCCGGCTTGAGAAGTTAGCAGAGACCCAGTACTTC
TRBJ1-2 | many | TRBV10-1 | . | CASSKGQRYGYTF | TGCGCCAGCAGTAAGGGACAACGCTATGGCTACACCTTC
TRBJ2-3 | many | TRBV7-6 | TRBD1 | CASSFRTGPWSDTQYF | TGTGCCAGCAGCTTTCGGACAGGTCCGTGGTCAGATACGCAGTATTTT
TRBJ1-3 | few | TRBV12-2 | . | CASFLNTAGNTIYF | TGTGCAAGCTTCCTTAATACCGCTGGAAACACCATATATTTT
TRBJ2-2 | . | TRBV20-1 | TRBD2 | CSARTSGSVAGELFF | TGCAGTGCTAGGACTAGCGGGAGTGTCGCCGGGGAGCTGTTTTTT
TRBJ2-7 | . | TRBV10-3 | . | CAISITDSYEQYF | TGTGCCATCAGCATTACAGATTCCTACGAGCAGTACTTC
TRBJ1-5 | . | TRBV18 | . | CASSPPHYNQPQHF | TGTGCCAGCTCACCACCACACTACAATCAGCCCCAGCATTTT
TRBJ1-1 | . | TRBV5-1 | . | CASSSQRLAEAFF | TGCGCCAGCAGCTCGCAAAGGTTGGCTGAAGCTTTCTTT
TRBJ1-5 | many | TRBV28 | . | CASSLWDQSNQPQHF | TGTGCCAGCAGTTTATGGGACCAGAGCAATCAGCCCCAGCATTTT
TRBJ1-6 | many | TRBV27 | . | CASSVLRENHSPLHF | TGTGCCAGCAGTGTCCTCAGGGAGAACCATTCACCCCTCCACTTT
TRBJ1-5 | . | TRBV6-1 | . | CASIGPPGGRQPQHF | TGTGCCAGCATAGGGCCCCCTGGGGGCCGTCAGCCCCAGCATTTT
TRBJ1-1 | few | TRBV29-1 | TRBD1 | CSVENRGIEAFF | TGCAGCGTTGAAAACAGGGGCATTGAAGCTTTCTTT
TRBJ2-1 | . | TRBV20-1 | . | CSARDDKFMGRGPGYNEQFF | TGCAGTGCTAGAGATGATAAGTTCATGGGGCGGGGCCCAGGGTACAATGAGCAGTTCTTC
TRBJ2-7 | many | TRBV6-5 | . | CASSPVHTYSYEQYF | TGTGCCAGCAGCCCCGTACATACCTACTCCTACGAGCAGTACTTC
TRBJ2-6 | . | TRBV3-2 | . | CASSQGKMTGANVLTF | TGTGCCAGCAGCCAAGGGAAGATGACTGGGGCCAACGTCCTGACTTTC
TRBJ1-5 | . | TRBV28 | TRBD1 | CASSLPGQLSNQPQHF | TGTGCCAGCTCCCTGCCGGGACAGCTTAGCAATCAGCCCCAGCATTTT
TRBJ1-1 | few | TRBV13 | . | CASSLGTGTANTEAFF | TGTGCCAGCAGCTTAGGCACAGGGACGGCGAACACTGAAGCTTTCTTT
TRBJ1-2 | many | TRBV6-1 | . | CASSEKLLYGYTF | TGTGCCAGCAGTGAAAAGCTACTCTATGGCTACACCTTC
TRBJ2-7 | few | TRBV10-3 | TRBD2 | CAISDAGGGYEQYF | TGTGCCATCAGTGATGCGGGAGGAGGGTACGAGCAGTACTTC
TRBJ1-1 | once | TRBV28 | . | CASSLGHANTEAFF | TGTGCCAGCAGTTTAGGGCACGCGAACACTGAAGCTTTCTTT
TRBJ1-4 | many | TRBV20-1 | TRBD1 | CSAIGTVATNEKLFF | TGCAGTGCTATCGGGACAGTTGCAACTAATGAAAAACTGTTTTTT
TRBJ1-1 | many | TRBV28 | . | CASSLPETTEAFF | TGTGCCAGCAGTTTACCCGAGACGACTGAAGCTTTCTTT
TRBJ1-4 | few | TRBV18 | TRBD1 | CASSPPNRGGSGWYATNEKLFF | TGTGCCAGCTCACCACCAAACAGGGGAGGAAGTGGCTGGTACGCAACTAATGAAAAACTGTTTTTT
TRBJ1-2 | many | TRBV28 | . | CASSTGYYGYTF | TGTGCCAGCAGTACAGGGTACTATGGCTACACCTTC
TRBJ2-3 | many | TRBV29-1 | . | CSVEARSADTQYF | TGCAGCGTTGAAGCTAGGTCGGCAGATACGCAGTATTTT